Described below is a single T cell receptor (beta chain) sequence and its context. Which antigen it targets is not known. Preparation of the library involved the immunoSEQ multiplex PCR assay. For the multiplex PCR, a mixture combining 60 forward primers for TCR Vbeta segments and 13 reverse primers for TCR Jbeta segments was used. The CDR3 region of rearranged TCR beta genes was amplified from genomic DNA by a multiplex PCR assay. The Illumina HiSeq System was used to sequence the amplified TCR beta libraries as 87-base-pair reads. From the authors' description of their analysis: A later analysis tallied 75 million to 85 million unique TCR beta chains across the 650 to 750 repertoires, and some 10 million of those chains were shared by two or more donors. To remove PCR and sequencing errors, raw reads were error-corrected and collapsed into unique sequences using a nearest-neighbor algorithm that merged closely related sequences. Alignment of CDR3 sequences to IMGT reference sequences was used to assign V, D and J gene segments. For a sequence to be retained, at least a six-nucleotide match to both a V gene segment and a J gene segment was required. A rearrangement was called productive if the CDR3 had no stop codons and remained in frame with V and J, and every other rearrangement was called non-productive. CDR3 was defined by IMGT convention, running from the second conserved V-encoded cysteine to the conserved J-encoded phenylalanine. In an earlier analysis of roughly 610 of the donors, sequences lacking an unambiguous match to a single V gene segment were excluded. An earlier analysis of roughly 590 of the donors called V segments functional above 56.7% productive rearrangements and segregating when the between-donor standard deviation exceeded 5%. A statistical classification framework was built for diagnosing cytomegalovirus status from the catalog of TCR beta chain sequences. A later analysis assigned V and J genes by comparing TCR nucleotide sequences with IMGT/GENE-DB human TR gene sequences. Using the TCRdist pipeline, a later analysis assigned CDR3 sequences along with most-parsimonious VDJ recombination scenarios. In a later analysis, each TCR beta chain was defined by its CDR3 amino acid sequence together with its V-gene family, and reads lacking a unique V-gene family were excluded. As a way to deal with suspected cross-contamination and a sequencing artifact, a later analysis dropped 450 to 600 nucleotide sequences that were highly shared and had low generation probability. In a later analysis, a clonal expansion index was calculated for each public chain from normalized within-repertoire ranks of inferred template counts. Generation probabilities in a later analysis came from a VDJ recombination model fitted to out-of-frame rearrangements, and those results were checked against IGoR. Hypergeometric tests were used in a later analysis to score TCR-TCR, TCR-HLA and TCR-CMV co-occurrence, with a repertoire-size bias correction applied to the TCR pairs. False discovery rates were estimated in a later analysis by permuting HLA or CMV assignments 20 times. In a later analysis, co-occurring TCRs were grouped using DBSCAN, and TCRdist sequence similarity was added for clustering within HLA-allele-positive subsets. For co-occurrence clustering, repertoires with fewer than 30,000 or more than 120,000 public chains were excluded, along with roughly five repertoires with anomalous nucleotide sharing. Here the immuneACCESS table is served through TCRdb, limited to in-frame sequences with V and J called. Missing clones are a known gap in these copies; in checked studies unresolved V genes cover under half, and the rest lacks a known reason. For V, J and clone size, that table is used; D and trimming come from the DNA. The sample's clone listing holds some 200,000 clones. Under 6.5% of the sample rests with the top ten.

The CDR3 holds 15 amino acids from the cysteine to the phenylalanine. Just CDR3 DNA is preserved here, 45 bases in frame from base 1. The germline V gene encodes CDR1 MNHEY and CDR2 SVGAGI. The junction shows trimming of 2 bases on V and 1 base on J, plus 11 bases between the germline ends. This entry comes from a study of cytomegalovirus exposure and HLA in healthy donors (dated by TCRdb to about 2017). Study-wide context: According to an earlier analysis of 550 to 700 of the donors, 150 million to 200 million T cells yielded 90 million to 130 million unique TCR beta sequences and roughly 280 Gb of sequence data. About 310 gigabases of sequencing data and approximately 85 million unique TCR sequences were included in an early release covering 550 to 650 HLA-typed donors. Of the approximately 400 genotyped donors, approximately 80% were placed in the genetic ancestry cluster associated with self-reported Caucasian donors. The study aimed to test whether signatures of past pathogen exposure could be identified by cataloging public T cell receptors. Using immunosequencing, the study profiled T cell repertoires from 640 or so subjects and related those repertoires to cytomegalovirus serostatus. A separate validation cohort of approximately 120 different subjects was used in addition to the approximately 670-subject first cohort. To predict cytomegalovirus infection status, the study brought together high-throughput TCR immunosequencing, statistical association of individual TCRs with disease status, and machine learning. To study patterns of TCR occurrence, a later analysis re-analyzed previously published TCR beta repertoires from under 750 donors and added high-resolution HLA genotyping. Rather than using new phenotypic data, the later analysis identified candidate immune exposures from TCR beta sequences and from how often those sequences occurred across donors. To decide whether each TCR beta V gene segment behaved as functional or pseudogenic, an earlier analysis of some 600 of the donors relied on high-throughput TCR beta sequencing. Donor age, sex, ethnicity and CMV serostatus were compiled alongside the repertoire data. A later genetic analysis took genome-wide SNP genotypes for about 65% of the 666 donors and used that subset as a discovery cohort. Every repertoire in the discovery cohort had been generated on one and the same sequencing platform. Class I and class II HLA loci were covered by the typing at four-digit resolution. The number of typed donors differed by locus: about 620-640 for A, B, C, DRB1 and DQB1; 522 for DQA1; about 600 for DPA1; and approximately 450 for DPB1. Five DR-DQ haplotypes were treated as single units for association and clustering because of strong linkage in the cohort. Across 300 to 400 genotyped donors of the cohort, an average of roughly 230,000 unique TCR beta nucleotide sequences per donor were sequenced, and approximately 17% of those sequences were non-productive. Paper-wide results and their limitations: Compared with equally common non-associated chains, HLA-associated TCR beta chains in a later analysis were more clonally expanded and had lower generation probabilities. In a later analysis, more than 15,000 TCR beta sequences were associated with specific HLA alleles at a false discovery rate of 0.05. Broadly in line with IMGT annotations, most TCR beta V segments showed up in productive rearrangements about 90% or about 30% of the time in an earlier analysis of a few hundred of the donors. Because the 87-base-pair reads could not distinguish some IMGT-functional V segments, including TRBV6-2 and TRBV6-3, those segments were excluded. CMV serostatus was the only immune exposure information available for the cohort. The study listed 150 to 200 TCR beta chains as associated with cytomegalovirus. Strong co-occurrence of HLA alleles, especially DR and DQ, made assigning TCR associations to individual alleles difficult. According to a later analysis, most CMV-associated TCR beta chains appeared to be HLA-restricted, and the HLA associations seemed to be driven largely by CMV exposure. The classifier was reported to diagnose cytomegalovirus status with high specificity and sensitivity in both the original cohort and the validation cohort. According to a later genetic analysis, donors in an Asian-associated ancestry cluster had fewer N-insertions in productive TCRs than the approximately 700-donor mean. The sequencing pipeline was judged likely to have produced a cluster of highly shared sequence variants as a technical artifact. According to a later analysis, parvovirus B19, influenza, CMV and Epstein-Barr virus appeared linked to several top co-occurrence clusters. Linkage disequilibrium might explain the correlated functional status among segregating V segments, but an unknown experimental factor could not be ruled out. A further reported finding was that TCR beta sequences accurately predicted the HLA-A and HLA-B alleles for most subjects in the first cohort. Presence/absence analyses assumed roughly uniform sequencing depth across donors, an assumption that may not hold. Three of the identified cytomegalovirus-associated TCR beta chains were confirmed in vitro to be specific for cytomegalovirus antigens. Because HLA typing was missing for some donors at each locus, association tests included only the typed subset. According to the authors, the approach could potentially be generalized to other disease states and immunological phenotypes. Over 15 rarely observed V segments, including chromosome 9 orphons, were excluded from the earlier analysis of several hundred of the donors because counts were too low. V-gene and J-gene trimming of TCR beta chains was associated with a missense DCLRE1C variant in a later genetic analysis, and the association was replicated in an independent cohort. In a later analysis, TCR association rates were found to vary across HLA loci, with the most associated TCRs seen for DRB1 alleles and the fewest for HLA-C alleles. While some public TCRs were present in many individuals, most TCR sequences turned up only very rarely across donors. In this cohort, only TCR beta chains were sequenced, and detectable features were limited by the absence of alpha or paired-chain data.

The cohort comprised more than 550 healthy bone marrow donors. All cohort members were sampled while nominally healthy, although unrecorded immune exposures were likely present. The donor tested CMV seronegative and was one of the 352 seronegative cohort members. Every donor gave a peripheral blood sample, and the peripheral blood mononuclear cells from that sample were used for TCR beta sequencing. Genomic DNA extraction from the blood cell samples was performed with the Qiagen DNeasy Blood Extraction Kit. The sequence joins TRBV6-5 to TRBJ1-1; the D gene assignment is ambiguous. This clonotype originated in a man aged 25-40 years in good health and CMV-seronegative. Sequencing was performed on PBMCs. The nucleotides read TGTGCCAGCAGTTACGGAGGTAGGGAGAACACTGAAGCTTTCTTT. Its product reads: CASSYGGRENTEAFF.